Here is one T cell receptor (beta chain) with its context. Its antigen is not yet known. Base qualities are not recorded, but no much larger clone differs from it by a single base. Participants in the prospective study were aged about 18 to 95 years, lived in 24 United States geographic areas, and enrolled through a virtual design. In the prospective study, participants were assigned to cohorts based on the clinical history participants reported in a screening survey and a study questionnaire. Exposed participants were defined as having been in contact with someone with a PCR-confirmed or clinician-diagnosed COVID-19 case within 2 weeks of study entry. In the prospective study, whole blood, serum and a nasopharyngeal or oropharyngeal swab were collected from each participant by mobile phlebotomists. Over an approximately 2-month period, participants in the prospective study had the option of providing additional blood draws and questionnaires. Before DNA extraction, blood samples from the prospective study were shipped at room temperature or frozen.

This sample was included in a study of blood T cell repertoires in COVID-19 (TCRdb year 2020). Context from the whole study: Samples from collaborators originated in the United States, Italy and Spain and spanned both the acute and convalescent phases of COVID-19. The samples were drawn from two sources: the first 160 participants of the ongoing ImmuneRACE study, and about 1,300 subjects contributed by 6 global collaborators. The material from the prospective study consisted of cDNA or gDNA derived from T cells, B-cell-depleted T cells, or PBMCs. Subjects who had been exposed to COVID-19, were actively infected with it, or had recovered from it provided the deeply sampled blood TCRbeta repertoires that made up the dataset. The repertoires were released in a freely available public database meant as a resource for research on the immune response to SARS-CoV-2. Nearly every sample came with metadata listing a de-identified subject ID, COVID-19 status, age in years and sex. Where available, HLA class I and class II types were taken from metadata supplied by the sample provider and were not determined by assay-based typing.

Paper-wide results and their limitations: The quantity of clinical and demographic metadata differed by source and by participant and was supplied without curation.

From the cysteine up to the phenylalanine, the CDR3 has a length of 14 residues. CDR3 DNA only is kept here, 42 bases in frame from base 1. Trimmed from V: 6 bases; trimmed from J: 5 bases; junction bases lacking a gene match: 7. CDR1 MDHEN and CDR2 SYDVKM were looked up in the germline V gene. TCRbeta CDR3 regions were amplified from genomic DNA by means of the immunoSEQ Assay, a bias-controlled multiplex PCR. Per the authors' processing: The number of nucleated cells in each sample was estimated by amplification of reference gene primers within the assay. Sequence reads were collapsed and filtered to measure the absolute abundance of every unique TCRbeta CDR3 rearrangement. For each sample, productive Simpson clonality was calculated by taking the square root of Simpson's diversity index across productive rearrangements. What TCRdb holds here is the immuneACCESS table cut down to in-frame rearrangements. Part of the clones is not present; checked against another copy, under half of the missing clones reflect an unresolved V gene, and the others are unexplained. The V and J calls and clone size were taken over from that table, and D and trimming were inferred from the DNA. Within this sample are 330,000 or so clones, with about nine tenths of them counted one time only. The ten largest account for over 1% of the sample.

This clonotype was obtained from a woman between 25 and 40 years old who had been exposed to COVID-19. In this chain, TRBV28 is recombined with TRBJ1-5; 7 bases in between match TRBD1. Sample: PBMCs or T cells enriched from blood (not recorded which). The sequenced DNA is TGTGCCAGCAGCCCAGGGGGTGGGGATCAGCCCCAGCATTTT. The translation is CASSPGGGDQPQHF.